What follows are 16 T cell receptor beta chains derived from one specimen sequenced in a study of blood T cell repertoires in COVID-19. The method was immunoSEQ multiplex PCR; TCRdb's version includes in-frame clones alone and lacks a portion of them. The table lists roughly 180,000 clones, approximately 80% of them singletons. Sequencing was done on a sample of PBMCs or T cells enriched from blood (not recorded which). These receptors came from a man aged 45-65 years who had recovered from COVID-19.

This clone was seen only once. The rearrangement uses TRBV5-8 and TRBJ2-1, with 8 bases lining up with TRBD2. The CDR3 covers 15 residues. Germline lookup yields CDR1 SGHTS and CDR2 YDEGEE. After removal of 2 bases from V and 6 bases from J, the junction contained 7 bases not matched to a gene. The CDR3 region is CASSFPSGYTNEQFF. The CDR3 coding sequence is TGTGCCAGCAGCTTCCCTAGCGGGTATACCAATGAGCAGTTCTTC.

This chain links TRBV7-9 with TRBJ1-4; no definite D call. The CDR3 totals 16 residues. Germline-derived CDR1 and CDR2 are SEHNR and FQNEAQ (reference sequence). V lost 5 bases and J lost 8, with 21 bases in between. This CDR3 is CASSGRGAVGAEKLFF. Written as DNA, the CDR3 is TGTGCCAGCAGCGGGCGGGGTGCCGTAGGCGCCGAAAAACTGTTTTTT.

The chain combines TRBV7-9 with TRBJ2-2; maybe TRBD2 (5 bases). CDR1 and CDR2 from the germline V gene are SEHNR and FQNEAQ (reference sequence). The V and J ends lost 1 base and 6 bases respectively, with 15 bases between them. CDR3 length: 16 amino acids. CDR3 in DNA: TGTGCCAGCAGCTTAGGTGTTGTTAGGGAGCCCGGGGAGCTGTTTTTT. Protein: CASSLGVVREPGELFF.

V gene TRBV16 combines with J gene TRBJ2-3; D call uncertain. The V gene lost 2 bases and the J gene lost 1 base, with 4 bases spanning the gap. Germline lookup yields CDR1 KGHSY and CDR2 FQNENV. The CDR3 has 13 residues. CDR3 loop: CASSQGRTDTQYF. CDR3 coding DNA: TGTGCCAGCAGCCAAGGGCGCACAGATACGCAGTATTTT.

V usage is TRBV5-1 and J usage is TRBJ2-5, with 7 bases fitting TRBD2. Germline values: CDR1 SGHRS, CDR2 YFSETQ. After removal of 6 bases from V and 1 base from J, the junction contained 12 bases not matched to a gene. This CDR3 comprises 16 residues. The CDR3 reads CASNGVGGTLQETQYF. CDR3 sequence (DNA): TGCGCCAGCAACGGAGTCGGGGGGACCCTCCAAGAGACCCAGTACTTC. The full variable domain, in which reference TRBV5-1 and TRBJ2-5 provide the parts outside the CDR3, is KAGVTQTPRYLIKTRGQQVTLSCSPISGHRSVSWYQQTPGQGLQFLFEYFSETQRNKGNFPGRFSGRQFSNSRSEMNVSTLELGDSALYLCASNGVGGTLQETQYFGPGTRLLVL.

This chain joins TRBV28 and TRBJ1-2; D is perhaps TRBD1 (6 bases). This CDR3 has 14 residues. V gave up 4 bases and J gave up 3 bases, with 12 bases separating them. The germline V gene encodes CDR1 MDHEN and CDR2 SYDVKM. The CDR3 DNA is TGTGCCAGCAGTTGGGGGCAGTCCCACTATGGCTACACCTTC. Translating it yields CASSWGQSHYGYTF.

The chain combines TRBV25-1 with TRBJ2-5; a possible D gene is TRBD1 (5 bases). In germline, CDR1 is MGHDK, CDR2 SYGVNS. Trimming cost V 2 bases and J 5 bases, with 12 bases left between them. This CDR3 spans 14 amino acids. The CDR3 DNA sequence: TGTGCCAGCAGTGAAGGGGCAGGGTGGGAGACCCAGTACTTC. Amino acids: CASSEGAGWETQYF.

This chain links TRBV2 with TRBJ2-4; 8 bases are a match to TRBD1. This CDR3 has 17 residues. Germline V gene sequence: CDR1 SNHLY, CDR2 FYNNEI. V lost 6 bases, J lost 0 bases, and 10 bases stayed unmatched. DNA of the CDR3: TGTGCCAGCAGGCCACAGGACAGGGTGTCAGCCAAAAACATTCAGTACTTC. This translates into CASRPQDRVSAKNIQYF. The whole variable domain, remainder taken from reference TRBV2 and TRBJ2-4, is EPEVTQTPSHQVTQMGQEVILRCVPISNHLYFYWYRQILGQKVEFLVSFYNNEISEKSEIFDDQFSVERPDGSNFTLKIRSTKLEDSAMYFCASRPQDRVSAKNIQYFGAGTRLSVL.

V usage is TRBV28 and J usage is TRBJ2-1; no clear D. Germline V gene sequence: CDR1 MDHEN, CDR2 SYDVKM. The CDR3 runs 10 residues. The V end lost 8 bases, the J end lost 9 bases, and 8 bases lay between the germline ends. CDR3 in DNA: TGTGCCAGCTCAACACGTGAGCAGTTCTTC. The encoded protein is CASSTREQFF.

The chain links TRBV7-2 to TRBJ1-4; weak D call: TRBD1 (6 bases). Trimming took off 11 bases at V and 0 bases at J, with 10 bases between the two ends. This CDR3 comprises 13 residues. Germline CDR1 is SGHTA and CDR2 is FQGNSA. The CDR3: CASRGPTNEKLFF. In DNA, the CDR3 is TGTGCCTCCAGGGGCCCAACTAATGAAAAACTGTTTTTT.

The chain recombines TRBV7-3 with TRBJ2-5; 7 nucleotides agree with TRBD1. The CDR3 spans 14 residues. Germline CDR1 and CDR2: SGHTA and FQGTGA. The ends lost 4 bases at V and 5 bases at J; junction bases unmatched: 7. CDR3 coding DNA: TGTGCCAGCAGCTCGACAGGGCTTGGGGAGACCCAGTACTTC. This sequence encodes CASSSTGLGETQYF.

J is TRBJ1-5 and V is TRBV29-1, with a weak D call TRBD1 (6 bases). From germline, CDR1 is SQVTM and CDR2 ANQGSEA. Trimming took off 5 bases at V and 5 bases at J, with 16 bases between the two ends. The CDR3 runs to 14 residues. This CDR3 reads CSVTTGTLDQPQHF. The CDR3 DNA follows: TGCAGCGTTACTACAGGGACACTTGATCAGCCCCAGCATTTT.

The CDR3 protein is CASSLATGELFF. In nucleotides, the CDR3 is TGTGCCAGCAGCTTAGCTACCGGGGAGCTGTTTTTT. The chain employs TRBV5-6 and TRBJ2-2; no definite D call. Germline V CDR1 and CDR2: SGHDT, YYEEEE. V dropped 2 bases and J dropped 5 bases, with 4 bases sitting between them. The CDR3 consists of 12 residues.

The rearrangement links TRBV9 to TRBJ2-2, with 7 bases that match TRBD1. This CDR3 spans 14 amino acids. The trim removed 3 bases at V and 7 bases at J, leaving 6 bases unmatched. The V gene's germline CDR1 is SGDLS and CDR2 YYNGEE. The CDR3 reads CASSETGVDGELFF. CDR3 sequence (DNA): TGTGCCAGCAGCGAAACAGGGGTCGACGGGGAGCTGTTTTTT.

V gene TRBV9 combines with J gene TRBJ2-1; 10 nucleotides agree with TRBD2. Losses at the gene ends were 2 bases for V and 5 bases for J; bases not matched to a gene: 1. This CDR3 spans 14 amino acids. The germline V gene encodes CDR1 SGDLS and CDR2 YYNGEE. CDR3 sequence (DNA): TGTGCCAGCAGCGTTAGCGGGGGGAACAATGAGCAGTTCTTC. Its protein product is CASSVSGGNNEQFF.

The rearrangement joins TRBV6-1 to TRBJ1-1; the D gene is possibly TRBD1 (6 bases). The CDR3 loop spans 14 amino acids. The ends were cut back, 2 bases at V and 5 bases at J, with 12 bases in the middle. Germline lookup yields CDR1 MNHNS and CDR2 SASEGT. The CDR3 DNA reads as TGTGCCAGCAGTGAACAGGGGAAAAGAACTGAAGCTTTCTTT. Encoded protein: CASSEQGKRTEAFF.